One sample yielded the 13 T cell receptor beta chains listed below, sequenced in a study of blood T cell repertoires in COVID-19. Measured with immunoSEQ multiplex PCR; TCRdb has only the in-frame clones, and not every one. The table lists some 180,000 clones, about 79% of them singletons. The material sequenced was peripheral blood. Receptors were obtained from a human donor in a cohort sampled during active COVID-19.

The chain joins TRBV3-1 (or the pseudogene TRBV3-2) to TRBJ2-3; a weak D match, TRBD2 (5 bases). Germline values: CDR1 LGHDT, CDR2 YNNKEL (reference sequence). The CDR3 has 16 residues. The V gene lost 0 bases and the J gene lost 2 bases, with 12 bases spanning the gap. The CDR3 DNA follows: TGTGCCAGCAGCCAAGATATCGCGGGCTCCACAGATACGCAGTATTTT. Amino acids: CASSQDIAGSTDTQYF.

The chain couples TRBV10-1 to TRBJ2-1; 12 bases fit TRBD2. Trimming at V came to 2 bases and at J to 14 bases, leaving 7 bases not matched to a gene. The germline gives CDR1 WNHNN, CDR2 SYGVQD (reference sequence). CDR3 length equals 14 residues. The CDR3 region is CASSERLAGEVKFF. CDR3 sequence (DNA): TGCGCCAGCAGTGAGCGACTAGCGGGAGAGGTTAAGTTCTTC.

This chain connects TRBV7-8 to TRBJ2-7, with TRBD1 matching 8 bases. Per the germline V gene, CDR1 is SGHVS and CDR2 is FQNEAQ. The V gene end was trimmed by 0 bases and the J gene end by 4 bases; junction bases not matched to a gene: 5. This CDR3 has 15 amino acids. The CDR3 DNA follows: TGTGCCAGCAGCTTAGCCCGGACAGGGAGTTACGAGCAGTACTTC. Its protein is CASSLARTGSYEQYF. Filled out from reference TRBV7-8 and TRBJ2-7, the complete variable domain reads GAGVSQSPRYKVAKRGQDVALRCDPISGHVSLFWYQQALGQGPEFLTYFQNEAQLDKSGLPSDRFFAERPEGSVSTLKIQRTQQEDSAVYLCASSLARTGSYEQYFGPGTRLTVT.

This sequence joins TRBV14 and TRBJ2-5; weak D call: TRBD2 (5 bases). The CDR3 spans 13 residues. Trimming took 0 bases from V and 6 from J, leaving 8 bases between them. Germline V gives CDR1 SGHDN, CDR2 FVKESK. This CDR3 reads CASSQDPGKTQYF. The CDR3 coding sequence is TGTGCCAGCAGCCAAGATCCGGGGAAGACCCAGTACTTC. Complete variable domain (other parts from reference TRBV14 and TRBJ2-5): EAGVTQFPSHSVIEKGQTVTLRCDPISGHDNLYWYRRVMGKEIKFLLHFVKESKQDESGMPNNRFLAERTGGTYSTLKVQPAELEDSGVYFCASSQDPGKTQYFGPGTRLLVL.

The chain couples TRBV9 to TRBJ2-1, with 14 bases fitting TRBD2. Germline trimming cut 2 bases from V and 7 bases from J; bases unmatched to any gene: 2. The CDR3 contains 15 residues. Germline V CDR1 and CDR2: SGDLS, YYNGEE. The CDR3, as DNA: TGTGCCAGCAGCGTCCGGACTAGCGGGAGGAATGAGCAGTTCTTC. Protein sequence: CASSVRTSGRNEQFF.

The sample holds one count of this clone. The V and J genes are TRBV18 and TRBJ2-7; TRBD1 aligns across 8 bases. The V segment lost 4 bases and the J segment 2 bases; nucleotides outside the gene matches: 13. The CDR3 length is 17 residues. Germline V lookup: CDR1 KGHSH, CDR2 LQKENI. The CDR3 bases are TGTGCCAGCTCACTTCGGACAGGGCGCGAGAATCCCTACGAGCAGTACTTC. Amino acids: CASSLRTGRENPYEQYF.

The chain couples TRBV4-1 to TRBJ2-7; possible D gene TRBD2, 6 bases. V lost 5 bases, J lost 2 bases, and 22 bases lay in between. The CDR3 length is 17 residues. Germline lookup yields CDR1 MGHRA and CDR2 YSYEKL. CDR3 coding DNA: TGCGCCAGCAGCACCCTACCCCGGACGGGGGACGCCTACGAGCAGTACTTC. Protein sequence: CASSTLPRTGDAYEQYF.

The table lists this clone with a count of one. The CDR3 DNA sequence: TGTGCCAGCAGTATAAAGACAGGGGTTTATAATTCACCCCTCCACTTT. Translation gives CASSIKTGVYNSPLHF. The chain links TRBV28 to TRBJ1-6; TRBD1 matches at 8 bases. Looked up from germline, CDR1 is MDHEN and CDR2 is SYDVKM. V was pared by 5 bases and J by 4 bases, with 7 bases of the junction left unmatched. CDR3 length: 16 residues.

The gene calls are TRBV4-1 and TRBJ2-1; 8 bases agree with TRBD1. The junction had 8 bases not matched to a gene; V was cut back by 2 bases and J by 5 bases. The CDR3 sequence is 16 residues long. The germline V gene encodes CDR1 MGHRA and CDR2 YSYEKL. CDR3 protein: CASSQRRQGLDNEQFF. The CDR3 DNA sequence: TGCGCCAGCAGCCAAAGAAGACAGGGGTTAGACAATGAGCAGTTCTTC.

This clone was detected once. The chain joins TRBV4-1 to TRBJ2-1; 9 positions agree with TRBD2. The J segment lost 8 bases and the V segment lost 1 base, leaving 12 bases of the junction unmatched. The germline gives CDR1 MGHRA, CDR2 YSYEKL. The length of the CDR3 is 17 residues. In DNA form, the CDR3 reads TGCGCCAGCAGCCAAGTCCCCTCCGCGGGAGGGCCAGATGAGCAGTTCTTC. This encodes CASSQVPSAGGPDEQFF.

The V call is TRBV6-5, the J call TRBJ2-1; 9 bases fit TRBD1. The CDR3 contains 15 residues. With V trimmed by 7 bases and J by 0 bases, 4 bases remained unmatched. Germline V gives CDR1 MNHEY, CDR2 SVGAGI. The CDR3 nucleotides read TGTGCCAGCAAGGGACAGGGAAGCTCCTACAATGAGCAGTTCTTC. The encoded protein is CASKGQGSSYNEQFF.

As DNA, the CDR3 is TGTGCCAGCAGTGACTCGACTATTCGGTCGTTCTCCCGATTTACGACGGAGCAGTTCTTC. Amino acid sequence: CASSDSTIRSFSRFTTEQFF. The rearrangement links TRBV6-4 to TRBJ2-1; a possible D gene is TRBD2 (5 bases). Germline CDR1 reads MRHNA; CDR2 reads SNTAGT. CDR3 length: 20 residues. Trimming took off 0 bases at V and 10 bases at J, with 31 bases between the two ends.

The genes are TRBV5-5 and TRBJ2-1, with 12 bases aligning to TRBD1. CDR3 length: 17 amino acids. The germline V gene has CDR1 SGHKS and CDR2 YYEKEE (reference sequence). With V trimmed by 3 bases and J by 3 bases, 7 bases remained unmatched. CDR3 sequence reads: CASSSWDRGLGYNEQFF. The CDR3 region has the DNA TGTGCCAGCAGCTCGTGGGACAGGGGGCTTGGCTACAATGAGCAGTTCTTC.